This TCR beta chain was found in a study of PD-L1 blockade in urothelial cancer. Across the study: The year 2014 saw patients start atezolizumab, 1,200 mg intravenously every 3 weeks. Males with urothelial cancer arising in the bladder constituted about 85% of the roughly 30 patients. Investigators checked blood 3 weeks (second dose) and 6 weeks after treatment start. The study's findings and limits: Patients who had durable benefit saw their tumor-associated blood clones expand more at 3 weeks.

Clones were sequenced by immunoSEQ multiplex PCR, and TCRdb holds only the in-frame ones, with some missing. The sample has about 63,000 clones, approximately 80% seen once. Remarks on this clone: As yet, its antigen is unknown. The same CDR3 arises from other DNA sequences in this sample as well.

Time point noted: pretreatment peripheral blood. Germline V gene sequence: CDR1 MNHEY, CDR2 SVGAGI. The CDR3 runs 13 residues. Germline trimming cut 6 bases from V and 4 bases from J; bases unmatched to any gene: 5. The V gene is TRBV6-5, the J gene TRBJ2-7; 8 nucleotides match TRBD1. This clonotype originated in a man aged 70-80 years with urothelial cancer. The sequenced sample was PBMCs, obtained around atezolizumab (anti-PD-L1) treatment. Here the CDR3 DNA reads TGTGCCAGCAGCTCCGGGACAGGATACGAGCAGTACTTC. This sequence encodes CASSSGTGYEQYF.